This note documents a single T cell receptor beta chain sequence. The CDR3 has 16 residues. With 1 base removed from V and 1 base from J, the gap between germline ends came to 11 bases. CDR1 and CDR2 from the germline V gene are KGHSH and LQKENI. This sample stems from a study of blood T cell repertoires in COVID-19. Original processing notes: From reference gene primer amplification, estimates of nucleated cell counts were derived. The method was immunoSEQ multiplex PCR; TCRdb's version includes in-frame clones alone and lacks a portion of them. The DNA gave D and trimming, while V, J and clone size come from that table. This table has 90,000 to 150,000 clones, 60% to 85% appearing once.

The V and J genes are TRBV18 and TRBJ1-5; D might be TRBD1 (6 bases). Source material: peripheral blood. The clonotype was recovered from a man between 70 and 80 years old with acute or convalescent COVID-19. The CDR3 protein is CASSPQAGASNQPQHF. CDR3 sequence (DNA): TGTGCCAGCTCACCACAGGCAGGGGCAAGCAATCAGCCCCAGCATTTT.